This T cell receptor (beta chain) was sequenced during a study of blood T cell repertoires in COVID-19. This clone was observed a handful of times. In the authors' workflow: Cell counts per sample came from amplifying reference gene primers. Produced via immunoSEQ multiplex PCR; TCRdb's table is partial and in-frame only. That table furnishes V, J and clone size, whereas the DNA furnished D and trimming. The table includes 300,000 or so clones, around nine tenths detected once. The CDR3 has 17 residues. With 2 bases clipped from V and 2 bases from J, the junction kept 10 bases outside the gene matches. Germline V gene sequence: CDR1 SGHKS, CDR2 YYEKEE (reference sequence).

The V and J genes are TRBV5-5 and TRBJ2-7; TRBD1 matches at 10 bases. Sequenced material: peripheral blood. This receptor was identified in a man aged 50 to 59 with active or convalescent COVID-19. For the CDR3, the DNA is TGTGCCAGCAGCTTCAGTAGGATAGGACAGGGGGCCTACGAGCAGTACTTC. Protein sequence: CASSFSRIGQGAYEQYF. The full variable domain, in which reference TRBV5-5 and TRBJ2-7 provide the parts outside the CDR3, is DAGVTQSPTHLIKTRGQQVTLRCSPISGHKSVSWYQQVLGQGPQFIFQYYEKEERGRGNFPDRFSARQFPNYSSELNVNALLLGDSALYLCASSFSRIGQGAYEQYFGPGTRLTVT.